This T cell receptor (beta chain) was sequenced in a study of graft-versus-host responses after intestinal transplantation. Study overall: Multivisceral, liver-intestinal, or isolated intestinal grafts were transplanted into recipients. Study results and limitations: Early post-transplant HvG declines tracked with peak circulating GvH clone levels.

Regarding this clone: What it binds is unknown.

Sequenced by immunoSEQ multiplex PCR; TCRdb stores in-frame clones only, minus some. Altogether roughly 5,000 clones are present, around 74% being singletons, with the ten largest covering around 6.5%. Trimming shortened V by 6 bases and J by 1 base, and 12 bases separated the two germline ends. The CDR3 consists of 14 residues. The germline V gene has CDR1 SGHAT and CDR2 FQDESV (reference sequence). Intraepithelial plus lamina propria lymphocytes were released by processing graft tissue. The specimen comprised ileum tissue, sampled approximately 240 days after intestinal transplant. This sequence originates from a human patient who received an intestinal transplant, so some T cells may come from the graft donor. The genes are TRBV11-1 and TRBJ1-1; D is unresolved. The CDR3 region has the DNA TGTGCCAGCAGTCCACAGTTTTCGAACACTGAAGCTTTCTTT. Protein product: CASSPQFSNTEAFF.